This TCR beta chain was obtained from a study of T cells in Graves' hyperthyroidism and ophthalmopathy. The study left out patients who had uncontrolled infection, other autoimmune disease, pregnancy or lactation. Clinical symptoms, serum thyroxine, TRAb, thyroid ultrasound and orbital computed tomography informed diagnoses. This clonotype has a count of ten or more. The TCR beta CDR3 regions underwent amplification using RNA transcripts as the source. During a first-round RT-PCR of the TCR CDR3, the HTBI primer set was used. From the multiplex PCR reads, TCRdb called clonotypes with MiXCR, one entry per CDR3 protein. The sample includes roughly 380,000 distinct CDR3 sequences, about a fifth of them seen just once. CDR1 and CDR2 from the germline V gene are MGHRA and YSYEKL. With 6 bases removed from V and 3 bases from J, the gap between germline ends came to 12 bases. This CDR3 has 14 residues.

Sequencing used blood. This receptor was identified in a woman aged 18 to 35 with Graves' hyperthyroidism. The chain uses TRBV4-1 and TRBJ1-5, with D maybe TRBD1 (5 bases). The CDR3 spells CASSQGLINQPQHF. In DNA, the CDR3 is TGCGCCAGCAGTCAGGGACTGATCAATCAGCCCCAGCATTTT.